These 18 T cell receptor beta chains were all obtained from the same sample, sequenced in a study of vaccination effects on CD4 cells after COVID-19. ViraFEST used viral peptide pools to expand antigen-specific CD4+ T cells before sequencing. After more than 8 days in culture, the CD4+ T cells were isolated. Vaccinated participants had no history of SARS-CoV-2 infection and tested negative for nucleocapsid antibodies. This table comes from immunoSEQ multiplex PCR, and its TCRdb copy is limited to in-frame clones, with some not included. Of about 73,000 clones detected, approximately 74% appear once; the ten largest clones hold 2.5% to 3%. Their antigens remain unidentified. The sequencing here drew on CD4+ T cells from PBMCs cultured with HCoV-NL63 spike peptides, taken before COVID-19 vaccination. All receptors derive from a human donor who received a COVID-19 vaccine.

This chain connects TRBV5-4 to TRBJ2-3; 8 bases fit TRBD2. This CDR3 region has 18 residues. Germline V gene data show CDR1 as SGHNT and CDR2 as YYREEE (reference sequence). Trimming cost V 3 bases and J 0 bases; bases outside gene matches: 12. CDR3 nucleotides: TGTGCCAGCAGCTCCCAGTGGAGCGGGGGAACTAGCACAGATACGCAGTATTTT. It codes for CASSSQWSGGTSTDTQYF.

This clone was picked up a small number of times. This CDR3 reads CASSRQSAQGALNEQFF. In nucleotides, the CDR3 is TGTGCCAGCAGCCGTCAATCGGCGCAGGGGGCGCTAAATGAGCAGTTCTTC. The V gene is TRBV7-2, the J gene TRBJ2-1; 8 positions match TRBD1. Germline lookup yields CDR1 SGHTA and CDR2 FQGNSA. This CDR3 region has 17 residues. The V segment lost 5 bases and the J segment 7 bases; nucleotides outside the gene matches: 16.

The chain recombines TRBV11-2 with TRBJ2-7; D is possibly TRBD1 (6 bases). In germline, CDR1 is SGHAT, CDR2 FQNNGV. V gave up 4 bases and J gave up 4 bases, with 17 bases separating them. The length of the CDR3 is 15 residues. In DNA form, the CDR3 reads TGTGCCAGCAGCTCCAGGACAGCCAATATTTACGAGCAGTACGTC. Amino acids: CASSSRTANIYEQYV.

The CDR3 reads CASSGATGTGNTGELFF. The DNA for the CDR3 is TGTGCCAGCAGCGGGGCTACCGGGACAGGGAACACCGGGGAGCTGTTTTTT. The chain carries TRBV7-7 and TRBJ2-2; 8 bases agree with TRBD1. The CDR3 loop spans 17 amino acids. Germline V gene lookup returns CDR1 SSHAT and CDR2 FNYEAQ (reference sequence). V lost 5 bases, J lost 1 base, and 9 bases stayed unmatched.

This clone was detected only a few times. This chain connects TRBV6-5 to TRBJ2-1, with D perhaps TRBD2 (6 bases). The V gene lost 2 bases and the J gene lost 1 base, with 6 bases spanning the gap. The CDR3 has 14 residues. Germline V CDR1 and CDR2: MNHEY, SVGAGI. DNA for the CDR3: TGTGCCAGCAGTTACGCGGGGTCCTACAATGAGCAGTTCTTC. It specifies CASSYAGSYNEQFF.

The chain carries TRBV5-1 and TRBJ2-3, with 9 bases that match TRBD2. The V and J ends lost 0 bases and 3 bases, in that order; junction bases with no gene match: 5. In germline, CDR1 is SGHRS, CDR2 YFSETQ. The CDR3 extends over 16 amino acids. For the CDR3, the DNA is TGCGCCAGCAGCTTGGAATCCACTAGCGGGACAGATACGCAGTATTTT. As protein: CASSLESTSGTDTQYF.

CDR3 in amino acids: CAGVLGGDTDTQYF. In DNA form, the CDR3 reads TGTGCCGGGGTGCTTGGCGGAGACACAGATACGCAGTATTTT. The rearrangement uses TRBV6-5 and TRBJ2-3; no definite D call. This CDR3 has 14 residues. Germline-derived CDR1 and CDR2 are MNHEY and SVGAGI. V dropped 11 bases and J dropped 2 bases, with 17 bases sitting between them.

CDR3 nucleotides: TGTGCCAGCAGTTTACGGCCGGGGGTGTCCTACAATGAGCAGTTCTTC. It specifies CASSLRPGVSYNEQFF. The chain links TRBV27 to TRBJ2-1; D may be TRBD2 (6 bases). Germline CDR1 MNHEY, CDR2 SMNVEV (reference sequence). V was shortened by 2 bases and J by 1 base, with 12 bases between the two germline ends. The CDR3 spans 16 residues.

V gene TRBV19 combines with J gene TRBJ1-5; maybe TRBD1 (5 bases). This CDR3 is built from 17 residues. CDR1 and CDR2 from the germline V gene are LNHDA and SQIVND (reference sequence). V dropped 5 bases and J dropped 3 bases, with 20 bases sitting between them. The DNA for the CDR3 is TGTGCCAGTAGTGTGTTAAGTAGGGGAGGGCTCAATCAGCCCCAGCATTTT. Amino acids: CASSVLSRGGLNQPQHF. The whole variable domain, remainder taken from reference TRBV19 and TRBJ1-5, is DGGITQSPKYLFRKEGQNVTLSCEQNLNHDAMYWYRQDPGQGLRLIYYSQIVNDFQKGDIAEGYSVSREKKESFPLTVTSAQKNPTAFYLCASSVLSRGGLNQPQHFGDGTRLSIL.

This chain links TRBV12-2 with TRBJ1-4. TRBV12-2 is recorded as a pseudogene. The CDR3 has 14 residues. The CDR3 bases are TGTGCAAGTCGCGGTCAGGAGGAGAATGAAAAACTGTTTTTT. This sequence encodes CASRGQEENEKLFF.

CDR3 DNA sequence: TGTGCCAGCAGTTTAGGGCCCACAGCTGAGATGATGAGCACTGAAGCTTTCTTT. As protein: CASSLGPTAEMMSTEAFF. V is TRBV28 and J is TRBJ1-1; D remains unclear. Germline V gene data show CDR1 as MDHEN and CDR2 as SYDVKM. The V end was cut by 2 bases, the J end by 4 bases, with 23 bases between. This CDR3 is built from 18 residues. The variable domain in full, completed from reference TRBV28 and TRBJ1-1, reads DVKVTQSSRYLVKRTGEKVFLECVQDMDHENMFWYRQDPGLGLRLIYFSYDVKMKEKGDIPEGYSVSREKKERFSLILESASTNQTSMYLCASSLGPTAEMMSTEAFFGQGTRLTVV.

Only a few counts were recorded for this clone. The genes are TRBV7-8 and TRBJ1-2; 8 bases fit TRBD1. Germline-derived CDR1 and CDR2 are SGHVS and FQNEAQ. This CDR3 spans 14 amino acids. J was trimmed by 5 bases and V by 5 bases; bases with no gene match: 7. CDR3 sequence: CASSRDRGGYGYTF. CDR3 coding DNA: TGTGCCAGCAGCAGAGACAGGGGCGGGTATGGCTACACCTTC.

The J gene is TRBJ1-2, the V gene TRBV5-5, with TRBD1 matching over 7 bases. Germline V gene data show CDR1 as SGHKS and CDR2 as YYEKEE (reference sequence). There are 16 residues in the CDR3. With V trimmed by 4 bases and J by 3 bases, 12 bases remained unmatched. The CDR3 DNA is TGTGCCAGCAGCCTATTGGACAGGACCACTTACTATGGCTACACCTTC. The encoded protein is CASSLLDRTTYYGYTF.

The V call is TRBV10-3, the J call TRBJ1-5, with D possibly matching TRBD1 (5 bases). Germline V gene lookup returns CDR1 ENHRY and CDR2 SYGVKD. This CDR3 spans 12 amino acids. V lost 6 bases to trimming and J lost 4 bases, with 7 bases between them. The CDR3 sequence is CAISEGNQPQHF. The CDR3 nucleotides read TGTGCCATCAGCGAGGGGAATCAGCCCCAGCATTTT.

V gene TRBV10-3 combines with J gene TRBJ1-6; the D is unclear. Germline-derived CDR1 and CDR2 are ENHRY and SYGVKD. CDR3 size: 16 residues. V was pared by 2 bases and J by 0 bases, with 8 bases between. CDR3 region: CAISELGSSYNSPLHF. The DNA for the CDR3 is TGTGCCATCAGTGAGCTAGGGAGCTCCTATAATTCACCCCTCCACTTT.

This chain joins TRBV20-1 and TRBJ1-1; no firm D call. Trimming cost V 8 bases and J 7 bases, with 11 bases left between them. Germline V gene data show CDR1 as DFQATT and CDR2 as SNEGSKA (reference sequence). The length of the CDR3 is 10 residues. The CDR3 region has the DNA TGCAGTTGGAGGTTGGGTGAAGCTTTCTTT. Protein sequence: CSWRLGEAFF.

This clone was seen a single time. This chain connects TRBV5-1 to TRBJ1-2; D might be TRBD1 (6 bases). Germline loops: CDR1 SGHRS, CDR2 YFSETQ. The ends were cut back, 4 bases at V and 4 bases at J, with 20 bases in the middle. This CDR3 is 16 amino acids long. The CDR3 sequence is CASSPANGQPSYGYTF. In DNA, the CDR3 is TGCGCCAGCAGCCCTGCGAACGGACAGCCTTCCTATGGCTACACCTTC.

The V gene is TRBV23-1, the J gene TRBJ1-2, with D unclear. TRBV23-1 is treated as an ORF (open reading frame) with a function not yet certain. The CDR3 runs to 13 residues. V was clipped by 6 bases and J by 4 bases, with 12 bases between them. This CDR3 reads CASRTFKFYGYTF. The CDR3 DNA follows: TGCGCCAGCAGGACCTTTAAGTTCTATGGCTACACCTTC.